Shown below are 28 T cell receptor beta chains from a single sample sequenced in a study of human T cells and chemical hapten exposure. TCRdb processed the RACE reads anew with MiXCR; each CDR3 protein has one entry. The table shows more than 150,000 distinct CDR3 sequences, with almost 30% occurring only once. Time point in this sample: pre-sensitization, week 0. Documented treatment: therapeutic diphenylcyclopropenone sensitization with weekly scalp DPC. The sequencing here drew on whole blood, taken in connection with sensitization to the hapten diphenylcyclopropenone (DPC). These receptors were taken from a woman in her 30s with alopecia areata. Some clones in this sample may be carry-over from other donors' samples.

The sample holds a few counts of this clonotype. This rearrangement joins TRBV10-2 to TRBJ1-1; D might be TRBD1 (6 bases). The CDR3 is 13 amino acids. The germline V gene has CDR1 WSHSY and CDR2 SAAADI. V lost 4 bases to trimming and J lost 5 bases, with 11 bases between them. The CDR3 region is CASSVQGSTEAFF. The CDR3 nucleotides read TGCGCCAGCAGTGTACAGGGTAGTACTGAAGCTTTCTTT.

This clonotype was observed a few times. The rearrangement joins TRBV11-2 to TRBJ2-5; 7 positions match TRBD1. CDR1 is SGHAT and CDR2 is FQNNGV in the germline V gene. Trimming took 2 bases from V and 2 from J; bases not matched to a gene: 8. The CDR3 consists of 16 residues. The chain's CDR3 is CASSLRRDSLQETQYF. The CDR3 nucleotides read TGTGCCAGCAGCTTACGCCGGGACAGCCTACAAGAGACCCAGTACTTC. The whole variable domain, remainder taken from reference TRBV11-2 and TRBJ2-5, is EAGVAQSPRYKIIEKRQSVAFWCNPISGHATLYWYQQILGQGPKLLIQFQNNGVVDDSQLPKDRFSAERLKGVDSTLKIQPAKLEDSAVYLCASSLRRDSLQETQYFGPGTRLLVL.

The chain carries TRBV5-5 and TRBJ2-3, with 10 bases lining up with TRBD2. J gave up 1 base and V 4 bases, and 6 bases lay outside the gene matches. The CDR3 has 16 residues. Germline V gene lookup returns CDR1 SGHKS and CDR2 YYEKEE (reference sequence). The CDR3 reads CASSHLAGVGTDTQYF. The CDR3 coding sequence is TGTGCCAGCAGCCACCTAGCGGGGGTGGGCACAGATACGCAGTATTTT.

The chain carries TRBV28 and TRBJ2-7, with D possibly being TRBD1 or TRBD2 (5 bases each). V shed 1 base and J shed 4 bases, with 14 bases lying between them. CDR3 length: 15 amino acids. Per the germline V gene, CDR1 is MDHEN and CDR2 is SYDVKM. For the CDR3, the DNA is TGTGCCAGCAGTTTATCCCGGGACCATACTTACGAGCAGTACTTC. Translating it yields CASSLSRDHTYEQYF.

This clonotype occurred a few times. This sequence joins TRBV7-2 and TRBJ2-7; D possibly corresponds to TRBD2 (5 bases). From germline, CDR1 is SGHTA and CDR2 FQGNSA. This CDR3 is 13 amino acids long. V was trimmed by 2 bases and J by 10 bases, leaving 15 bases between them. This chain's CDR3 is CASSLQTRTFQYF. The CDR3 bases are TGTGCCAGCAGCTTACAAACCCGGACTTTTCAGTACTTC.

This clonotype was seen only a few times. The V call is TRBV28, the J call TRBJ2-1; D perhaps matches TRBD1 (6 bases). Trimming removed 3 bases at V and 7 bases at J, with 13 bases between. Germline V gene data show CDR1 as MDHEN and CDR2 as SYDVKM. CDR3 length: 14 residues. The CDR3, as DNA: TGTGCCAGCAGTTTCGTCCAGGGGACGAATGAGCAGTTCTTC. Its translation is CASSFVQGTNEQFF. Complete variable domain (other parts from reference TRBV28 and TRBJ2-1): DVKVTQSSRYLVKRTGEKVFLECVQDMDHENMFWYRQDPGLGLRLIYFSYDVKMKEKGDIPEGYSVSREKKERFSLILESASTNQTSMYLCASSFVQGTNEQFFGPGTRLTVL.

This clonotype was counted a few times. The chain carries TRBV7-2 and TRBJ2-7; no clear D. V was pared by 1 base and J by 1 base, with 11 bases between. The CDR3 contains 15 residues. Germline-derived CDR1 and CDR2 are SGHTA and FQGNSA. CDR3 DNA sequence: TGTGCCAGCAGCTTAGTGTGGACGTTATCCTACGAGCAGTACTTC. Its protein product is CASSLVWTLSYEQYF. Using reference TRBV7-2 and TRBJ2-7 for the parts outside the CDR3, the full variable domain is GAGVSQSPSNKVTEKGKDVELRCDPISGHTALYWYRQSLGQGLEFLIYFQGNSAPDKSGLPSDRFSAERTGGSVSTLTIQRTQQEDSAVYLCASSLVWTLSYEQYFGPGTRLTVT.

This clonotype showed up just a few times. This chain links TRBV20-1 with TRBJ1-4; D gene unclear. Germline CDR1 reads DFQATT; CDR2 reads SNEGSKA (reference sequence). V shed 6 bases and J shed 10 bases, with 9 bases lying between them. This CDR3 region has 10 residues. The CDR3 sequence: CSAEYGKLFF. The CDR3 DNA follows: TGCAGTGCCGAGTACGGAAAACTGTTTTTT.

There are a few counts of this clonotype. The chain couples TRBV7-8 to TRBJ2-3; 8 positions agree with TRBD2. Germline trimming cut 3 bases from V and 4 bases from J; bases unmatched to any gene: 3. The CDR3 loop spans 14 amino acids. Per the germline V gene, CDR1 is SGHVS and CDR2 is FQNEAQ. The chain's CDR3 is CASSFQAGADTQYF. CDR3 coding DNA: TGTGCCAGCAGCTTCCAAGCGGGGGCAGATACGCAGTATTTT.

This clonotype has a handful of counts. V gene TRBV6-5 combines with J gene TRBJ2-2; TRBD2 is a possible D gene (5 bases). Trimming took off 8 bases at V and 6 bases at J, with 10 bases between the two ends. The CDR3 loop spans 12 amino acids. CDR1 MNHEY and CDR2 SVGAGI come from the germline V gene. CDR3: CASSRGAGELFF. The CDR3 nucleotides read TGTGCCAGCTCCCGGGGTGCCGGGGAGCTGTTTTTT.

The rearrangement links TRBV29-1 to TRBJ1-1; no definite D call. CDR3 length: 12 residues. In germline, CDR1 is SQVTM, CDR2 ANQGSEA. The V end lost 6 bases, the J end lost 2 bases, and 10 bases lay between the germline ends. The CDR3 sequence: CSVDKINTEAFF. In DNA, the CDR3 is TGCAGCGTCGACAAAATCAACACTGAAGCTTTCTTT.

This clonotype was picked up a small number of times. The chain uses TRBV28 and TRBJ2-3, with 11 nucleotides matching TRBD2. The germline V gene encodes CDR1 MDHEN and CDR2 SYDVKM. CDR3 length: 14 amino acids. The V gene end was trimmed by 6 bases and the J gene end by 8 bases; junction bases not matched to a gene: 7. The CDR3: CASSTIAGGSTQYF. The CDR3 coding sequence is TGTGCCAGCAGCACGATAGCGGGAGGGTCTACGCAGTATTTT.

This clonotype was recorded many times. The rearrangement links TRBV29-1 to TRBJ2-5; TRBD2 agrees at 9 bases. Germline-derived CDR1 and CDR2 are SQVTM and ANQGSEA. Unmatched junction bases numbered 12, after V lost 6 bases and J lost 7 bases. The CDR3 spans 14 residues. CDR3 DNA: TGCAGCGTAGCCCTAGCGGGACGGGCGGGGACCCAGTACTTC. Amino acid sequence: CSVALAGRAGTQYF.

The rearrangement uses TRBV24-1 and TRBJ2-6, with a possible D match to TRBD1 (6 bases). This CDR3 contains 17 residues. Germline V gene sequence: CDR1 KGHDR, CDR2 SFDVKD. V was pared by 6 bases and J by 0 bases, with 14 bases between. CDR3 sequence (DNA): TGTGCCACCAGTCCAAGACAGGATTCCTCTGGGGCCAACGTCCTGACTTTC. Its translation is CATSPRQDSSGANVLTF.

The J gene is TRBJ1-3, the V gene TRBV2; the match to TRBD1 covers 10 bases. The CDR3 has 14 amino acids. The junction had 8 bases not matched to a gene; V was cut back by 6 bases and J by 9 bases. Germline V gene sequence: CDR1 SNHLY, CDR2 FYNNEI. CDR3 loop: CASRGTGDVGTIYF. In DNA, the CDR3 is TGTGCCAGCAGGGGGACAGGGGACGTGGGCACCATATATTTT.

This clonotype came up once. The chain employs TRBV10-3 and TRBJ2-5; D unresolved. This CDR3 region has 15 residues. V lost 11 bases and J 4 bases, leaving 23 bases between the germline ends. CDR1 is ENHRY, CDR2 SYGVKD, per germline. DNA of the CDR3: TGTGCCCCCCCCCTGCGAGTTCTTGAACGAGAGACCCAGTACTTC. This encodes CAPPLRVLERETQYF.

V gene TRBV12-3 or TRBV12-4 combines with J gene TRBJ1-3; 8 nucleotides match TRBD1. Trimming removed 2 bases from V and 0 bases from J; junction bases left unmatched: 12. The CDR3 sequence is 19 residues long. CDR3 residues: CASSLRQGLGFPSGNTIYF. The CDR3, as DNA: TGTGCCAGCAGTTTAAGACAGGGGCTCGGATTTCCCTCTGGAAACACCATATATTTT.

This chain connects TRBV4-3 to TRBJ1-1; 7 positions match TRBD1. Germline loops: CDR1 LGHNA, CDR2 YSLEER. The CDR3 contains 15 residues. V gave up 4 bases and J gave up 0 bases; unmatched junction bases: 5. This chain's CDR3 is CASSLTGSMNTEAFF. The CDR3 coding sequence is TGCGCCAGCAGCCTGACAGGGAGCATGAACACTGAAGCTTTCTTT.

The rearrangement joins TRBV4-2 to TRBJ1-1, with no clear D. Looked up from germline, CDR1 is LGHNA and CDR2 is YNFKEQ. The germline V and J ends were trimmed by 4 bases and 8 bases, with 17 bases remaining between them. This CDR3 region has 14 residues. The CDR3 sequence: CASSPRSSTAEAFF. The CDR3 DNA follows: TGTGCCAGCAGCCCTAGAAGCAGTACGGCAGAAGCTTTCTTT.

The CDR3 DNA reads TGCAGTGCTAGAGATTTTTCGGCCTTCAGCAATCAGCCCCAGCATTTT. Protein: CSARDFSAFSNQPQHF. V usage is TRBV20-1 and J usage is TRBJ1-5; D not certain. This CDR3 spans 16 amino acids. In germline, CDR1 is DFQATT, CDR2 SNEGSKA (reference sequence). Trimming shortened V by 0 bases and J by 1 base, and 13 bases separated the two germline ends.

This clonotype was seen more than once but under ten times. The chain has TRBV20-1 and TRBJ2-3; D is possibly TRBD1 (6 bases). Trimming took 1 base from V and 3 from J, leaving 8 bases between them. Germline CDR1 DFQATT, CDR2 SNEGSKA (reference sequence). The CDR3 consists of 13 residues. The CDR3 region has the DNA TGCAGTGCTAGAGTTACAGGGACAGATACGCAGTATTTT. As protein: CSARVTGTDTQYF.

This clonotype appeared many times. This chain uses TRBV2 with TRBJ2-7; no reliable D call. V lost 6 bases, J lost 2 bases, and 5 bases lay in between. The germline CDR1 and CDR2 sequences are SNHLY and FYNNEI. The CDR3 is 11 residues long. This CDR3 is CASSSAYEQYF. In DNA form, the CDR3 reads TGTGCCAGCAGCTCTGCCTACGAGCAGTACTTC.

This clonotype was recorded a few times. The chain has TRBV18 and TRBJ2-6; D gene unclear. Germline V CDR1 and CDR2: KGHSH, LQKENI. Trimming left V 4 bases short and J 4 bases short, with 8 bases between. The CDR3 contains 14 residues. The CDR3: CASSQGWGANVLTF. CDR3 bases: TGTGCCAGCTCACAAGGATGGGGGGCCAACGTCCTGACTTTC.

The chain combines TRBV5-4 with TRBJ2-7, with 9 bases that match TRBD1. The CDR3 is made up of 14 amino acids. J was trimmed by 5 bases and V by 4 bases; bases with no gene match: 7. Germline CDR1 is SGHNT and CDR2 is YYREEE (reference sequence). The DNA of the CDR3 is TGTGCCAGCAGCCCGGGACAGGGTCGGGACGAGCAGTACTTC. Translation gives CASSPGQGRDEQYF.

The rearrangement links TRBV5-1 to TRBJ2-5; 7 bases fit TRBD2. Germline trimming cut 7 bases from V and 5 bases from J; bases unmatched to any gene: 8. Germline V gives CDR1 SGHRS, CDR2 YFSETQ. The CDR3 is 13 residues long. CDR3 coding DNA: TGCGCCAGCCGTACTACTAGCGCCGAGACCCAGTACTTC. Its translation is CASRTTSAETQYF. Supplemented by reference TRBV5-1 and TRBJ2-5, the full variable domain reads KAGVTQTPRYLIKTRGQQVTLSCSPISGHRSVSWYQQTPGQGLQFLFEYFSETQRNKGNFPGRFSGRQFSNSRSEMNVSTLELGDSALYLCASRTTSAETQYFGPGTRLLVL.

A few counts support this clonotype. The rearrangement joins TRBV6-4 to TRBJ2-1; D gene uncertain. The CDR3 loop spans 13 amino acids. V was pared by 4 bases and J by 7 bases, with 11 bases between. Looked up from germline, CDR1 is MRHNA and CDR2 is SNTAGT. The CDR3 protein is CASSVGMGNEQFF. CDR3 in DNA: TGTGCCAGCAGTGTTGGGATGGGGAATGAGCAGTTCTTC.

The CDR3 here is CASSLPYNPDTQYF. The CDR3 DNA follows: TGTGCCAGCAGCTTGCCTTACAACCCAGATACGCAGTATTTT. The V call is TRBV5-4, the J call TRBJ2-3; D uncertain. V lost 1 base, J lost 4 bases, and 10 bases lay in between. Germline CDR1 SGHNT, CDR2 YYREEE (reference sequence). The CDR3 is 14 residues long.

In this sample, this clonotype turned up once. The CDR3, as DNA: TGTGCCATCAGTTCCGGGACTGCTCCCTACGAGCAGTACTTC. Encoded protein: CAISSGTAPYEQYF. This chain links TRBV10-3 with TRBJ2-7, with D maybe TRBD2 (6 bases). The V end was cut by 5 bases, the J end by 2 bases, with 13 bases between. This CDR3 has 14 amino acids. The germline V gene encodes CDR1 ENHRY and CDR2 SYGVKD.